The rows below give T cell receptor beta chains drawn from one sample of a study of CD8+ T cells in alopecia areata. Generated by immunoSEQ multiplex PCR, the TCRdb table keeps only in-frame clones and is missing some. Among more than 90,000 clones listed, about 61% were seen once. Sequenced sample: CD4+ T cells sorted from blood. Receptors were obtained from a human donor in good health. Both conserved end residues are part of each CDR3. Fields, in order: D gene, J gene, CDR3 length, V gene, clone size, CDR3 protein, CDR3 DNA. D genes are given only for firm matches. Clone size is shown for a subset of rows, as once, few, many or a class of expanded clone.

D: -; J: TRBJ2-1; length: 13; V: TRBV5-1; size: once; CDR3: CASSKDTYNEQFF; DNA: TGCGCCAGCAGCAAGGACACCTACAATGAGCAGTTCTTC
D: -; J: TRBJ2-3; length: 16; V: TRBV10-3; size: -; CDR3: CAISESFVVSTDTQYF; DNA: TGTGCCATCAGTGAGTCCTTCGTCGTTAGCACAGATACGCAGTATTTT
D: TRBD2; J: TRBJ2-4; length: 15; V: TRBV7-2; size: few; CDR3: CASSSPGTSGHIQYF; DNA: TGTGCCAGCAGCTCCCCCGGGACTAGCGGTCACATTCAGTACTTC
D: TRBD2; J: TRBJ2-3; length: 16; V: TRBV6-5; size: -; CDR3: CASSSGLAGKTDTQYF; DNA: TGTGCCAGCAGTTCAGGACTAGCGGGGAAGACAGATACGCAGTATTTT
D: -; J: TRBJ2-3; length: 17; V: TRBV30; size: -; CDR3: CAWRGAARGRGTDTQYF; DNA: TGTGCCTGGAGGGGAGCTGCGCGGGGTAGGGGCACAGATACGCAGTATTTT
D: -; J: TRBJ2-7; length: 19; V: TRBV5-1; size: -; CDR3: CASSLAKVDTTLPSREQYF; DNA: TGCGCCAGCAGCTTGGCAAAGGTGGACACTACCCTACCCTCTAGGGAGCAGTACTTC
D: -; J: TRBJ2-1; length: 10; V: TRBV20-1; size: -; CDR3: CSAFDNEQFF; DNA: TGCAGTGCTTTTGACAATGAGCAGTTCTTC
D: -; J: TRBJ2-1; length: 14; V: TRBV7-2; size: -; CDR3: CASSFEGLPGEQFF; DNA: TGTGCCAGCAGCTTCGAGGGACTTCCAGGAGAGCAGTTCTTC
D: -; J: TRBJ2-7; length: 15; V: TRBV11-2; size: -; CDR3: CASSPRGESSYEQYF; DNA: TGTGCCAGCAGTCCTAGGGGGGAAAGCTCCTACGAGCAGTACTTC
D: TRBD2; J: TRBJ2-7; length: 15; V: TRBV2; size: few; CDR3: CARNDGGGPSYEQYF; DNA: TGTGCCAGGAACGACGGCGGGGGACCCTCCTACGAGCAGTACTTC
D: TRBD1; J: TRBJ1-4; length: 14; V: TRBV7-9; size: -; CDR3: CASSRDRGEEKLFF; DNA: TGTGCCAGCAGCCGGGACAGGGGAGAGGAAAAACTGTTTTTT
D: -; J: TRBJ2-3; length: 12; V: TRBV9; size: -; CDR3: CASSVSTDTQYF; DNA: TGTGCCAGCAGCGTAAGCACAGATACGCAGTATTTT
D: TRBD1; J: TRBJ2-7; length: 18; V: TRBV30; size: -; CDR3: CAWRYGFPRDRGTYEQYF; DNA: TGTGCCTGGAGATACGGATTCCCCCGGGACAGGGGAACCTACGAGCAGTACTTC
D: TRBD2; J: TRBJ2-1; length: 16; V: TRBV30; size: -; CDR3: CAWMNLAGAKGNEQFF; DNA: TGTGCCTGGATGAATCTAGCGGGGGCAAAGGGGAATGAGCAGTTCTTC
D: -; J: TRBJ1-5; length: 14; V: TRBV7-6; size: -; CDR3: CASSLAAGNQPQHF; DNA: TGTGCCAGCAGCTTAGCTGCAGGGAACCAGCCCCAGCATTTT
D: -; J: TRBJ2-4; length: 11; V: TRBV10-3; size: few; CDR3: CAAALGNIQYF; DNA: TGTGCTGCGGCTTTAGGAAACATTCAGTACTTC
D: -; J: TRBJ1-2; length: 14; V: TRBV25-1; size: once; CDR3: CASEDSESPYGYTF; DNA: TGTGCCAGCGAGGATTCCGAAAGCCCATATGGCTACACCTTC
D: TRBD1; J: TRBJ2-6; length: 15; V: TRBV29-1; size: -; CDR3: CSVGTGGTGANVLTF; DNA: TGCAGCGTCGGGACAGGGGGCACTGGGGCCAACGTCCTGACTTTC
D: TRBD1; J: TRBJ1-2; length: 14; V: TRBV5-1; size: -; CDR3: CASSPDRVVDGYTF; DNA: TGCGCCAGCAGCCCAGACAGGGTTGTGGATGGCTACACCTTC
D: TRBD1; J: TRBJ2-2; length: 14; V: TRBV6-6; size: -; CDR3: CASSPQGATGELFF; DNA: TGTGCCAGCAGTCCACAGGGGGCAACCGGGGAGCTGTTTTTT
D: -; J: TRBJ1-2; length: 12; V: TRBV30; size: -; CDR3: CAWIPGKYGYTF; DNA: TGTGCCTGGATACCGGGGAAATATGGCTACACCTTC
D: TRBD1; J: TRBJ1-1; length: 14; V: TRBV30; size: -; CDR3: CAWSMGQIFTEAFF; DNA: TGTGCCTGGAGTATGGGACAGATCTTCACTGAAGCTTTCTTT
D: -; J: TRBJ1-5; length: 13; V: TRBV30; size: -; CDR3: CAWSPDRNQPQHF; DNA: TGTGCCTGGAGCCCGGACAGAAATCAGCCCCAGCATTTT
D: -; J: TRBJ1-1; length: 15; V: TRBV13; size: few; CDR3: CASSSYPRGNTEAFF; DNA: TGTGCCAGCAGCTCCTACCCCAGGGGGAACACTGAAGCTTTCTTT
D: -; J: TRBJ1-4; length: 14; V: TRBV5-6; size: -; CDR3: CASSRTATNEKLFF; DNA: TGTGCCAGCAGCCGGACAGCAACTAATGAAAAACTGTTTTTT
D: -; J: TRBJ2-5; length: 14; V: TRBV2; size: few; CDR3: CASGPADQVRTQYF; DNA: TGTGCCAGCGGGCCGGCGGACCAAGTCCGGACCCAGTACTTC
D: TRBD2; J: TRBJ2-7; length: 15; V: TRBV4-2; size: -; CDR3: CASSHTSATSYEQYF; DNA: TGTGCCAGCAGCCACACTAGCGCAACGTCCTACGAGCAGTACTTC
D: -; J: TRBJ2-7; length: 12; V: TRBV4-1; size: -; CDR3: CASSQGGAKQYF; DNA: TGCGCCAGCAGCCAAGGAGGGGCCAAGCAGTACTTC